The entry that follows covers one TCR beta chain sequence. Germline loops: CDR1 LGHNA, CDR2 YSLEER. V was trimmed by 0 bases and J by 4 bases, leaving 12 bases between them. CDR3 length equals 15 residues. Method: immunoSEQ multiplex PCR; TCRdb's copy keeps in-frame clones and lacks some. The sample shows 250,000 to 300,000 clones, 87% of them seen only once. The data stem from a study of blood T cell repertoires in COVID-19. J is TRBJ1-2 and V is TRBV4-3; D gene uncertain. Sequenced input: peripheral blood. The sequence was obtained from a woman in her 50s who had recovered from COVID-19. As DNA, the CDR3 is TGCGCCAGCAGCCAAGATCTGCGTACAGTCTATGGCTACACCTTC. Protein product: CASSQDLRTVYGYTF.